These 13 T cell receptor beta chains share one sample of origin, sequenced in a study of Graves' ophthalmopathy and Graves' hyperthyroidism. The TCR beta CDR3 regions underwent amplification from RNA transcripts. HTBI primers primed a first-round RT-PCR, and a second-round multiplex PCR followed. One entry per CDR3 protein results from TCRdb running MiXCR on the multiplex PCR reads. Of about 620,000 distinct CDR3 sequences in the sample, about 24% are singletons; the top ten hold more than 5.5%. Sequenced material: peripheral blood. These receptors all come from a woman younger than 35 with stable Graves' hyperthyroidism. Some clones in this sample may be carry-over from other donors' samples.

The table lists this clonotype with many counts. The chain uses TRBV5-1 and TRBJ1-2; D unclear. The germline CDR1 and CDR2 sequences are SGHRS and YFSETQ. With 2 bases removed from V and 2 bases from J, the gap between germline ends came to 13 bases. The CDR3 totals 15 residues. The CDR3 protein is CASSFDTSLNYGYTF. Written as DNA, the CDR3 is TGCGCCAGCAGCTTCGACACCTCCCTGAACTATGGCTACACCTTC.

The table lists this clonotype with a few counts. The J gene is TRBJ1-1, the V gene TRBV6-1; D unresolved. The V end was cut by 8 bases, the J end by 0 bases, with 7 bases between. This CDR3 contains 12 residues. Germline CDR1 is MNHNS and CDR2 is SASEGT. The CDR3 nucleotides read TGTGCCAGCCCAGCCATGAACACTGAAGCTTTCTTT. This codes for CASPAMNTEAFF.

This clonotype was seen repeatedly, ten times or more. The chain couples TRBV2 to TRBJ1-1; D uncertain. V shed 6 bases and J shed 10 bases, with 12 bases lying between them. The CDR3 totals 11 residues. Per germline, CDR1 SNHLY and CDR2 FYNNEI. The CDR3 coding sequence is TGTGCCAGCAGGTGGGAGGGCCTAGCTTTCTTT. It yields the protein CASRWEGLAFF.

This clonotype was found a few times. The V and J genes are TRBV10-3 and TRBJ2-7, with 7 bases identical to TRBD1. Per germline, CDR1 ENHRY and CDR2 SYGVKD. This CDR3 region has 13 residues. V gave up 8 bases and J gave up 4 bases; unmatched junction bases: 8. The chain's CDR3 is CAIGSSQGYEQYF. Here the CDR3 DNA reads TGTGCCATCGGAAGCTCACAGGGGTACGAGCAGTACTTC.

This clonotype has only a few counts. The chain is built from TRBV6-1 and TRBJ1-1; D is perhaps TRBD1 (5 bases). Trimming stripped 2 bases from V and 5 bases from J, with 12 bases between. Per the germline V gene, CDR1 is MNHNS and CDR2 is SASEGT. The CDR3 spans 14 residues. This chain's CDR3 is CASSERDARTEAFF. The CDR3 DNA reads TGTGCCAGCAGTGAAAGGGACGCCCGAACTGAAGCTTTCTTT.

With regard to this clonotype: One end of the junction is discordant with germline, which a read error may explain. J is TRBJ2-2 and V is TRBV4-2; 9 nucleotides line up with TRBD1. The CDR3 has 16 residues. Germline V lookup: CDR1 LGHNA, CDR2 YNFKEQ. The CDR3 loop is CASSQDTGTGSGELFF. In nucleotides, the CDR3 is TGTGCCAGCAGCCAAGATACCGGGACAGGGTCCGGGGAGTTGTTTTTT.

There are many counts of this clonotype. The chain joins TRBV6-4 to TRBJ2-3; 15 bases line up with TRBD2. Germline CDR1 is MRHNA and CDR2 is SNTAGT. This CDR3 comprises 19 residues. V was pared by 2 bases and J by 2 bases, with 8 bases of the junction left unmatched. The CDR3 loop is CASSDPGLAGGPDTDTQYF. CDR3 DNA: TGTGCCAGCAGTGACCCAGGACTAGCGGGGGGGCCTGACACAGATACGCAGTATTTT.

About this clonotype itself: One base away lies a much larger clone, so this may be a sequencing read error. It is likely a read error, because the conserved phenylalanine at the end of the CDR3 is missing. This chain joins TRBV20-1 and TRBJ2-7; D is tentatively TRBD1 or TRBD2 (5 bases each). This CDR3 has 13 residues. Trimming shortened V by 6 bases and J by 2 bases, and 14 bases separated the two germline ends. The germline CDR1 and CDR2 sequences are DFQATT and SNEGSKA (reference sequence). The CDR3 bases are TGCAGTGCACCCGCCGGGACGGCCTACGAGCAGTACTAC. The encoded protein is CSAPAGTAYEQYY.

The rearrangement links TRBV2 to TRBJ1-2; 8 positions agree with TRBD1. From germline, CDR1 is SNHLY and CDR2 FYNNEI. Germline trimming cut 4 bases from V and 8 bases from J; bases unmatched to any gene: 3. This CDR3 is 12 amino acids long. The CDR3 sequence: CASSAGQGGYTF. In nucleotides, the CDR3 is TGTGCCAGCAGTGCTGGACAGGGAGGCTACACCTTC.

In this sample, this clonotype turned up many times. The gene calls are TRBV4-1 and TRBJ2-7; D is tentatively TRBD1 or TRBD2 (5 bases each). Between the trimmed V and J ends, which lost 5 bases and 1 base, there was a span of 18 bases. CDR3 length: 16 amino acids. CDR1 and CDR2 from the germline V gene are MGHRA and YSYEKL. CDR3 coding DNA: TGCGCCAGCAGCAACCGGGACGACGAGATTTCCTACGAGCAGTACTTC. Amino acids: CASSNRDDEISYEQYF.

This clonotype was observed a few times. The CDR3 sequence is CASSLVAGRGTEAFF. CDR3 DNA sequence: TGCGCCAGCAGCTTGGTGGCAGGCAGGGGCACTGAAGCTTTCTTT. The chain employs TRBV5-1 and TRBJ1-1; maybe TRBD1 (6 bases). Trimming cost V 0 bases and J 4 bases, with 13 bases left between them. Per germline, CDR1 SGHRS and CDR2 YFSETQ. CDR3 length: 15 residues. The variable domain in full, completed from reference TRBV5-1 and TRBJ1-1, reads KAGVTQTPRYLIKTRGQQVTLSCSPISGHRSVSWYQQTPGQGLQFLFEYFSETQRNKGNFPGRFSGRQFSNSRSEMNVSTLELGDSALYLCASSLVAGRGTEAFFGQGTRLTVV.

This clonotype was observed many times. The chain links TRBV27 to TRBJ2-7; D possibly uses TRBD1 or TRBD2 (5 bases each). V was cut by 6 bases and J by 6 bases, with 27 bases left in between. CDR3 length equals 17 residues. Germline lookup yields CDR1 MNHEY and CDR2 SMNVEV (reference sequence). The CDR3 nucleotides read TGTGCCAGCAGCCGACCCAGACCCGGGGCTGCCCGTCCCGAGCAGTACTTC. Translation gives CASSRPRPGAARPEQYF.

A few counts support this clonotype. The gene calls are TRBV28 and TRBJ2-7; TRBD2 aligns across 7 bases. The trim removed 6 bases at V and 6 bases at J, leaving 5 bases unmatched. Germline CDR1 MDHEN, CDR2 SYDVKM. This CDR3 is built from 12 residues. The CDR3 reads CASSWGGPEQYF. In nucleotides, the CDR3 is TGTGCCAGCAGCTGGGGGGGTCCCGAGCAGTACTTC.